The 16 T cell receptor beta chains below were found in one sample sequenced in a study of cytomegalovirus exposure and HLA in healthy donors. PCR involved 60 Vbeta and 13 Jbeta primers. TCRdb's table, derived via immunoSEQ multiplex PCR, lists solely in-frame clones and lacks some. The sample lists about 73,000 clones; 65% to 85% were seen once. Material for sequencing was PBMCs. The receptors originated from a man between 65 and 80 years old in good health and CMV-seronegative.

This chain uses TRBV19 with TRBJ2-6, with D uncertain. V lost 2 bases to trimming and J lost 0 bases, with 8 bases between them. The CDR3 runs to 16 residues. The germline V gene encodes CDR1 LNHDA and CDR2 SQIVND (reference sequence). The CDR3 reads CASSINRDSGANVLTF. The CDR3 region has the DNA TGTGCCAGTAGTATAAACCGAGACTCTGGGGCCAACGTCCTGACTTTC.

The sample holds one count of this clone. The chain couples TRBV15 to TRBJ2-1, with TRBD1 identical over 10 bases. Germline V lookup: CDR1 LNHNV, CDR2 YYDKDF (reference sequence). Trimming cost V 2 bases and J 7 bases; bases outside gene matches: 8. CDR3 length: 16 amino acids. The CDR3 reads CATSRPDRGILNEQFF. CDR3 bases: TGTGCCACCAGCAGACCGGACAGGGGGATTCTGAATGAGCAGTTCTTC.

CDR3 amino acids: CASSLALDTTYEQYF. The CDR3 nucleotides read TGCGCCAGCAGCTTGGCCCTGGACACAACCTACGAGCAGTACTTC. This chain connects TRBV5-1 to TRBJ2-5, with D perhaps TRBD1 (5 bases). With the DNA end fitting TRBJ2-7 better, the J assignment may be wrong. The CDR3 sequence is 15 residues long. Germline CDR1 SGHRS, CDR2 YFSETQ.

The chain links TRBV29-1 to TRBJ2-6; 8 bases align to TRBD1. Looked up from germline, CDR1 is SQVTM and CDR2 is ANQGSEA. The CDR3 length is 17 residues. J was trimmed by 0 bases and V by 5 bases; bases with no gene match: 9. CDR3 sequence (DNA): TGCAGCGTTATCGGGACAGGTCACCCCTCTGGGGCCAACGTCCTGACTTTC. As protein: CSVIGTGHPSGANVLTF.

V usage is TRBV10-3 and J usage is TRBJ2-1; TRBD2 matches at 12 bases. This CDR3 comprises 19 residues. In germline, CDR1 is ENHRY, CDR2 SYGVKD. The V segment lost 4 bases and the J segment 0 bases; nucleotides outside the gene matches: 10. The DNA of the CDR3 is TGTGCCATCAGTGGACTAGCGGGAGAGAGCCTACCCTCCTACAATGAGCAGTTCTTC. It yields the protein CAISGLAGESLPSYNEQFF.

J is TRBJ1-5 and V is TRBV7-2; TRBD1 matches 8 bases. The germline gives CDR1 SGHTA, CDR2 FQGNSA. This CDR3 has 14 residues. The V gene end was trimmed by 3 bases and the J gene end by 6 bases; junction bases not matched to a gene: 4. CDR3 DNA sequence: TGTGCCAGCAGCTTGGACAGGGCAGGTCAGCCCCAGCATTTT. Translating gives CASSLDRAGQPQHF.

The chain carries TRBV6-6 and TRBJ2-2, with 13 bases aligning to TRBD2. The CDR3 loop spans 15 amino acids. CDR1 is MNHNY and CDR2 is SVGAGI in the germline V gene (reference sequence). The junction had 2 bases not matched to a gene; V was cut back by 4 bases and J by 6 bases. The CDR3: CASSWTSGSPGELFF. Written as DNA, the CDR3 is TGTGCCAGCAGTTGGACTAGCGGGAGCCCCGGGGAGCTGTTTTTT.

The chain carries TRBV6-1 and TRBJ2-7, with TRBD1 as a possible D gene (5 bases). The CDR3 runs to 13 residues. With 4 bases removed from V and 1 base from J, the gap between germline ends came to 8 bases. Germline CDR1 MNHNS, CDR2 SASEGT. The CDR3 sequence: CASSGRQSYEQYF. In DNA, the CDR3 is TGTGCCAGCAGTGGAAGACAGTCCTACGAGCAGTACTTC.

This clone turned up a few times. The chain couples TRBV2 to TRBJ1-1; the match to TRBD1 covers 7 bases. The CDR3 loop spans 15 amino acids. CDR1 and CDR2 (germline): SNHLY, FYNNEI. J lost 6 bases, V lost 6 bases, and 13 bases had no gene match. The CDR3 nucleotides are TGTGCCAGCAGACCCTTCAGGGGGAAGGGGGCTGAAGCTTTCTTT. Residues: CASRPFRGKGAEAFF. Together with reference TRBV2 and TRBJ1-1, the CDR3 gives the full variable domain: EPEVTQTPSHQVTQMGQEVILRCVPISNHLYFYWYRQILGQKVEFLVSFYNNEISEKSEIFDDQFSVERPDGSNFTLKIRSTKLEDSAMYFCASRPFRGKGAEAFFGQGTRLTVV.

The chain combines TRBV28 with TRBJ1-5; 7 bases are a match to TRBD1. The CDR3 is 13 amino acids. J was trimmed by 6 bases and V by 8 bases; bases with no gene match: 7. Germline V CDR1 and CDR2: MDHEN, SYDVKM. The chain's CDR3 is CASSRGQAQPQHF. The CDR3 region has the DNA TGTGCCAGCTCAAGGGGGCAAGCTCAGCCCCAGCATTTT.

CDR3 loop: CASSPSNYEQYF. In nucleotides, the CDR3 is TGTGCCAGCAGCCCATCAAACTACGAGCAGTACTTC. V usage is TRBV7-2 and J usage is TRBJ2-7, with D hard to call. From germline, CDR1 is SGHTA and CDR2 FQGNSA. The CDR3 sequence is 12 residues long. V was shortened by 5 bases and J by 3 bases, with 8 bases between the two germline ends.

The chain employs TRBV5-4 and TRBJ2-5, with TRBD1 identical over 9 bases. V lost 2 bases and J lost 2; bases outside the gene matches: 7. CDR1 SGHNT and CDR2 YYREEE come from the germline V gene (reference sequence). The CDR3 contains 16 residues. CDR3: CASSFTGGIGQETQYF. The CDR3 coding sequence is TGTGCCAGCAGCTTCACAGGGGGCATCGGACAAGAGACCCAGTACTTC.

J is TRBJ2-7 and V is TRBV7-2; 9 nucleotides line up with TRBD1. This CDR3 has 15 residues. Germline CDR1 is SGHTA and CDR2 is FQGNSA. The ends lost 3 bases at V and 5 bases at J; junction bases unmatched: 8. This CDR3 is CASSFSPGTGNEQYF. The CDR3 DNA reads TGTGCCAGCAGCTTTAGTCCCGGGACAGGGAACGAGCAGTACTTC.

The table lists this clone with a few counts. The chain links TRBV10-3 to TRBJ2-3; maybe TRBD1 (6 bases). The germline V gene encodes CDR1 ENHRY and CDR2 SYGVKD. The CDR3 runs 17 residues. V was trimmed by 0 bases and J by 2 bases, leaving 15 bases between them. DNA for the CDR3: TGTGCCATCAGTGAGTCTAATCTCGACAGGTCCACAGATACGCAGTATTTT. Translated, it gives CAISESNLDRSTDTQYF.

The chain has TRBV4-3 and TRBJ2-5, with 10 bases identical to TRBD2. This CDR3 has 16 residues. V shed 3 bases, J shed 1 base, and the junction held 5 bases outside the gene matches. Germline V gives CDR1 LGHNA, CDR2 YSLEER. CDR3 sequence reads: CASSQIAGGLQETQYF. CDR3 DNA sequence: TGCGCCAGCAGCCAGATAGCGGGGGGCCTCCAAGAGACCCAGTACTTC.

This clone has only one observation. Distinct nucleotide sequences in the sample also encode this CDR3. CDR3 nucleotides: TGTGCCAGCAGCTTAGGACAGAACACTGAAGCTTTCTTT. It yields the protein CASSLGQNTEAFF. This chain connects TRBV7-2 to TRBJ1-1; no clear D gene. CDR3 length equals 13 residues. Trimming took 1 base from V and 1 from J, leaving 4 bases between them. Per germline, CDR1 SGHTA and CDR2 FQGNSA.